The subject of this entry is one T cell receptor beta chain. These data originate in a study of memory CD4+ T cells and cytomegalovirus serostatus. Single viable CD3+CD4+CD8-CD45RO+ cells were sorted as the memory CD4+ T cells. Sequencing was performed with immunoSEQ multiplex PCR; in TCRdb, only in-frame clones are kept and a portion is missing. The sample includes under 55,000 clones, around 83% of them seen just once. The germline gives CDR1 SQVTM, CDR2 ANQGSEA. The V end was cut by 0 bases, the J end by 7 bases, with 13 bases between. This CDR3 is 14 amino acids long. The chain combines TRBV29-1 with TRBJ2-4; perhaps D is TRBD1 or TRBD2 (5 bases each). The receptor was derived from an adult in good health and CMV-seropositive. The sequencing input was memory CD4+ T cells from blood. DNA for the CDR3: TGCAGCGTTGAAGACCAGGGAGAGAGGAACATTCAGTACTTC. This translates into CSVEDQGERNIQYF.